This TCR beta chain was captured in a study of cytomegalovirus exposure and HLA in healthy donors. The CDR3 covers 15 residues. The germline gives CDR1 MGHRA, CDR2 YSYEKL. Trimming removed 3 bases from V and 7 bases from J; junction bases left unmatched: 4. The assay was immunoSEQ multiplex PCR, and TCRdb's table has in-frame clones only and misses some. Of 70,000 to 85,000 clones in the sample, around 94% were seen once. The sequenced sample was PBMCs. The clonotype comes from a woman aged 18-30 years in good health and CMV-seropositive. The chain uses TRBV4-1 and TRBJ2-1; TRBD2 aligns across 12 bases. The DNA for the CDR3 is TGCGCCAGCAGCCACAGACTAGCGGGAGAAAATGAGCAGTTCTTC. It is translated as CASSHRLAGENEQFF.